A single sample is the source of the 14 T cell receptor beta chains below, sequenced in a study of T-cell memory formation after mild COVID-19 (dated by TCRdb to about 2021). Receptor amplification or capture employed 5' RACE. TCRdb lists the instrument as Illumina NovaSeq 6000. TCRdb redid the processing of the public reads, applying fastp at Q25 and MiXCR, and retained in-frame beta chains. Identical CDR3 proteins give one entry, which carries the most common genes and DNA. Across this sample there are hundreds of thousands of distinct CDR3 sequences, with about a sixth seen only once. The ten largest clones add up to around 11% of the sample. Sequencing was carried out using PBMCs or a T cell subset sorted from them (not recorded which). The source of these receptors is an adult woman who had mild COVID-19 (a few samples of this study predate the infection). The sample titles of this study are shuffled in the database, so cell type and time point are left out; the donor was told from shared clones.

This clonotype turned up a few times. The V call is TRBV9, the J call TRBJ2-2, with D unclear. Per the germline V gene, CDR1 is SGDLS and CDR2 is YYNGEE. V dropped 0 bases and J dropped 7 bases, with 7 bases sitting between them. The CDR3 spans 13 residues. The chain's CDR3 is CASSVELYGELFF. CDR3 DNA: TGTGCCAGCAGCGTAGAGTTATACGGGGAGCTGTTTTTT.

This clonotype was counted a few times. This sequence joins TRBV3-1 and TRBJ2-7; either TRBD1 or TRBD2 may fit D (6 bases each). The CDR3 sequence is 18 residues long. Trimming left V 1 base short and J 3 bases short, with 22 bases between. Germline CDR1 is LGHDT and CDR2 is YNNKEL (reference sequence). As DNA, the CDR3 is TGTGCCAGCAGCCAAGGGCGGGAAGGGACAACAAGTTTCTACGAGCAGTACTTC. Residues: CASSQGREGTTSFYEQYF.

The sample holds a few counts of this clonotype. The rearrangement joins TRBV18 to TRBJ2-7; D may be TRBD1 (5 bases). V was shortened by 0 bases and J by 7 bases, with 10 bases between the two germline ends. The V gene's germline CDR1 is KGHSH and CDR2 LQKENI. This CDR3 spans 13 amino acids. This chain's CDR3 is CASSPPGTGEQYF. The DNA of the CDR3 is TGTGCCAGCTCACCACCTGGAACAGGAGAGCAGTACTTC.

This chain connects TRBV12-3 or TRBV12-4 to TRBJ2-7; D is possibly TRBD2 (5 bases). The germline V and J ends were trimmed by 3 bases and 6 bases, with 21 bases remaining between them. The CDR3 covers 16 residues. The CDR3 sequence: CASSFWHRGSDGEQYF. CDR3 bases: TGTGCCAGCAGTTTTTGGCATCGGGGAAGCGACGGCGAGCAGTACTTC.

The rearrangement uses TRBV12-3 or TRBV12-4 and TRBJ2-3; TRBD2 matches at 10 bases. This CDR3 is built from 16 residues. V lost 3 bases and J lost 2; bases outside the gene matches: 5. The CDR3 DNA reads as TGTGCCAGCAGTTTGTCTAGCGGGGGTGTCACAGATACGCAGTATTTT. Translated, it gives CASSLSSGGVTDTQYF.

In its sample, this clonotype was seen a few times. The chain employs TRBV20-1 and TRBJ2-1; 10 bases match TRBD2. V gave up 5 bases and J gave up 1 base; unmatched junction bases: 2. Germline V lookup: CDR1 DFQATT, CDR2 SNEGSKA (reference sequence). There are 14 residues in the CDR3. DNA of the CDR3: TGCAGTGCTGCTAGCGGGAGATCCTACAATGAGCAGTTCTTC. It encodes CSAASGRSYNEQFF.

This chain joins TRBV7-9 and TRBJ1-1; D perhaps matches TRBD1 (5 bases). In germline, CDR1 is SEHNR, CDR2 FQNEAQ (reference sequence). V was clipped by 1 base and J by 3 bases, with 12 bases between them. The CDR3 is made up of 15 amino acids. The CDR3 DNA reads as TGTGCCAGCAGCTTAGATGTGGGGGAAGACACTGAAGCTTTCTTT. Its protein product is CASSLDVGEDTEAFF.

The chain recombines TRBV12-3 or TRBV12-4 with TRBJ2-1; 7 nucleotides agree with TRBD1. The CDR3 covers 14 residues. After removal of 0 bases from V and 14 bases from J, the junction contained 10 bases not matched to a gene. DNA of the CDR3: TGTGCCAGCAGTTTAGCGTCTGCTGGGACAGAGGAGTTCTTC. Protein product: CASSLASAGTEEFF.

This chain joins TRBV20-1 and TRBJ2-3; 8 bases map to TRBD2. The CDR3 is made up of 13 amino acids. Germline V lookup: CDR1 DFQATT, CDR2 SNEGSKA (reference sequence). With 3 bases clipped from V and 1 base from J, the junction kept 0 bases outside the gene matches. The CDR3 sequence is CSASGRGTDTQYF. The CDR3, as DNA: TGCAGTGCTAGCGGGAGGGGCACAGATACGCAGTATTTT.

The chain links TRBV12-3 or TRBV12-4 to TRBJ2-5, with D perhaps TRBD1 or TRBD2 (6 bases each). The CDR3 is made up of 14 amino acids. With 4 bases removed from V and 4 bases from J, the gap between germline ends came to 13 bases. The CDR3 bases are TGTGCCAGCAGTTATTATGGGGGGCCAGAGACCCAGTACTTC. Protein sequence: CASSYYGGPETQYF.

This rearrangement joins TRBV7-9 to TRBJ2-7; possibly TRBD1 for D (6 bases). The CDR3 spans 15 residues. Germline CDR1 SEHNR, CDR2 FQNEAQ (reference sequence). With 5 bases removed from V and 0 bases from J, the gap between germline ends came to 14 bases. The CDR3 spells CASSTGGQLSYEQYF. DNA for the CDR3: TGTGCCAGCAGCACCGGCGGACAGCTCTCCTACGAGCAGTACTTC.

This clonotype was detected only a few times. The chain combines TRBV9 with TRBJ1-4; 9 bases align to TRBD1. V lost 4 bases and J lost 8; bases outside the gene matches: 9. CDR3 size: 15 residues. Germline CDR1 SGDLS, CDR2 YYNGEE. The chain's CDR3 is CASSLTGTGREKLFF. CDR3 DNA sequence: TGTGCCAGCAGCTTAACCGGGACAGGGCGGGAAAAACTGTTTTTT.

V gene TRBV24-1 combines with J gene TRBJ2-5; D ambiguous. The CDR3 runs to 14 residues. Trimming took 4 bases from V and 5 from J, leaving 13 bases between them. Germline CDR1 and CDR2: KGHDR and SFDVKD. The CDR3 loop is CATSEPAPLETQYF. CDR3 bases: TGTGCCACCAGTGAACCCGCCCCATTGGAGACCCAGTACTTC.

This clonotype has only a few counts. The CDR3 spells CASSLSLRTGSNEQFF. DNA for the CDR3: TGTGCCAGCAGCTTAAGTTTGAGGACAGGGAGCAATGAGCAGTTCTTC. V and J are TRBV7-9 and TRBJ2-1, with 8 bases matching TRBD1. The CDR3 is 16 amino acids. Trimming cost V 2 bases and J 6 bases; bases outside gene matches: 9. Germline values: CDR1 SEHNR, CDR2 FQNEAQ (reference sequence).